Presented here are 18 T cell receptor beta chains from one specimen sequenced in a study of blood T cell repertoires in COVID-19. The assay was immunoSEQ multiplex PCR, and TCRdb's table has in-frame clones only and misses some. The sample records some 280,000 clones, roughly 88% being singletons. Source material: peripheral blood. Receptor source: a woman aged 25 to 39 with active or convalescent COVID-19.

The V gene is TRBV19, the J gene TRBJ1-3; D unresolved. Trimming pared 7 bases from V and 0 bases from J, leaving 16 bases between. Looked up from germline, CDR1 is LNHDA and CDR2 is SQIVND (reference sequence). The CDR3 runs to 16 residues. For the CDR3, the DNA is TGTGCCAGTACCCCCCGGGGTCGGGCCTCTGGAAACACCATATATTTT. It specifies CASTPRGRASGNTIYF.

The V call is TRBV7-2, the J call TRBJ2-1; tentatively, D is TRBD1 (5 bases). Trimming cost V 5 bases and J 5 bases, with 10 bases left between them. The CDR3 covers 13 residues. From germline, CDR1 is SGHTA and CDR2 FQGNSA. The CDR3 nucleotides are TGTGCCAGCAGCGGTCAGGGCAACAATGAGCAGTTCTTC. Its protein product is CASSGQGNNEQFF.

This clone has a single count. The rearrangement links TRBV9 to TRBJ2-7; D call uncertain. The germline gives CDR1 SGDLS, CDR2 YYNGEE. The CDR3 loop spans 15 amino acids. Between the trimmed V and J ends, which lost 0 bases and 3 bases, there was a span of 13 bases. The CDR3 DNA reads as TGTGCCAGCAGCGTAGGGGTGGGCCTAAGCTACGAGCAGTACTTC. Its translation: CASSVGVGLSYEQYF.

J is TRBJ1-5 and V is TRBV19; no clear D. Germline lookup yields CDR1 LNHDA and CDR2 SQIVND (reference sequence). The germline V and J ends were trimmed by 5 bases and 7 bases, with 18 bases remaining between them. This CDR3 spans 15 amino acids. CDR3 sequence: CASSSFGGWEQPQHF. DNA of the CDR3: TGTGCCAGTAGTTCCTTCGGAGGGTGGGAGCAGCCCCAGCATTTT.

The chain links TRBV2 to TRBJ2-5; 7 bases fit TRBD1. Trimming at V came to 3 bases and at J to 4 bases, leaving 5 bases not matched to a gene. The length of the CDR3 is 14 residues. CDR1 is SNHLY, CDR2 FYNNEI, per germline. The CDR3 loop reads CASSEARQGETQYF. The CDR3, as DNA: TGTGCCAGCAGTGAGGCCCGACAGGGAGAGACCCAGTACTTC.

V is TRBV5-6 and J is TRBJ1-1, with 8 bases identical to TRBD1. With 6 bases clipped from V and 7 bases from J, the junction kept 8 bases outside the gene matches. This CDR3 is 13 amino acids long. CDR1 SGHDT and CDR2 YYEEEE come from the germline V gene. The chain's CDR3 is CASTTGGRNEAFF. The CDR3 DNA follows: TGTGCCAGCACCACAGGGGGTAGGAATGAAGCTTTCTTT.

The chain employs TRBV7-9 and TRBJ1-3, with D possibly TRBD1 on 6 matching bases. The V gene lost 5 bases and the J gene lost 0 bases, with 14 bases spanning the gap. Germline lookup yields CDR1 SEHNR and CDR2 FQNEAQ (reference sequence). The CDR3 consists of 16 residues. The CDR3 sequence is CASSTTRGSSGNTIYF. The CDR3 DNA sequence: TGTGCCAGCAGCACCACCAGGGGTAGCTCTGGAAACACCATATATTTT.

The chain couples TRBV19 to TRBJ1-2; no clear D. The CDR3 length is 13 residues. V lost 3 bases to trimming and J lost 8 bases, with 13 bases between them. CDR1 is LNHDA, CDR2 SQIVND, per germline (reference sequence). For the CDR3, the DNA is TGTGCCAGTAGTATGTCCGGGGAAGAAGGCTACACCTTC. It yields the protein CASSMSGEEGYTF.

V is TRBV7-2 and J is TRBJ1-2; weak D call: TRBD1 (5 bases). The CDR3 totals 16 residues. CDR1 is SGHTA, CDR2 FQGNSA, per germline. The V end lost 8 bases, the J end lost 5 bases, and 24 bases lay between the germline ends. The CDR3 is CASPMTPGGIKYGYTF. DNA of the CDR3: TGTGCCAGCCCTATGACACCGGGGGGAATAAAGTATGGCTACACCTTC.

This chain links TRBV10-3 with TRBJ2-5; 10 bases are a match to TRBD1. The germline CDR1 and CDR2 sequences are ENHRY and SYGVKD. The length of the CDR3 is 17 residues. The junction had 12 bases not matched to a gene; V was cut back by 5 bases and J by 3 bases. The CDR3 DNA sequence: TGTGCCATCAGTCCTGACAGGGGGCGCGGAGATAAAGAGACCCAGTACTTC. It encodes CAISPDRGRGDKETQYF.

This chain connects TRBV29-1 to TRBJ2-3; D is unclear. Germline V lookup: CDR1 SQVTM, CDR2 ANQGSEA. This CDR3 is built from 13 residues. Trimming removed 4 bases at V and 6 bases at J, with 14 bases between. The CDR3 coding sequence is TGCAGCGTTGGGCGCAGTGGAGTGGATACGCAGTATTTT. Translated, it gives CSVGRSGVDTQYF.

This clone was counted once. This chain joins TRBV4-3 and TRBJ2-5, with 13 bases matching TRBD2. The CDR3 is made up of 20 amino acids. J was trimmed by 1 base and V by 0 bases; bases with no gene match: 11. Germline CDR1 reads LGHNA; CDR2 reads YSLEER. CDR3 nucleotide sequence: TGCGCCAGCAGCCAAGATTGGGGGACTAGCGGGGCAAGTTCCCAAGAGACCCAGTACTTC. It encodes CASSQDWGTSGASSQETQYF.

The rearrangement joins TRBV13 to TRBJ2-7, with 9 positions matching TRBD1. Trimming cost V 6 bases and J 6 bases; bases outside gene matches: 15. CDR3 length: 16 residues. CDR1 and CDR2 from the germline V gene are PRHDT and FYEKMQ (reference sequence). The CDR3: CASRRRGQGSVGEQYF. In nucleotides, the CDR3 is TGTGCCAGCAGGCGACGGGGACAGGGATCAGTTGGCGAGCAGTACTTC.

This chain uses TRBV6-5 with TRBJ1-5; TRBD1 is a possible D gene (5 bases). Trimming stripped 6 bases from V and 0 bases from J, with 6 bases between. The CDR3 totals 13 residues. Germline V gene lookup returns CDR1 MNHEY and CDR2 SVGAGI. The CDR3 DNA reads TGTGCCAGCAGGGACAATAGCAATCAGCCCCAGCATTTT. Translated, it gives CASRDNSNQPQHF.

J is TRBJ1-4 and V is TRBV27; no clear D. Germline V gene data show CDR1 as MNHEY and CDR2 as SMNVEV (reference sequence). Trimming removed 8 bases at V and 5 bases at J, with 21 bases between. The CDR3 has 16 residues. CDR3 region: CASGSGREGINEKLFF. The CDR3 DNA follows: TGTGCCAGCGGGTCGGGTAGGGAGGGCATAAATGAAAAACTGTTTTTT.

The V call is TRBV4-1, the J call TRBJ2-4; TRBD2 matches 14 bases. This CDR3 has 17 amino acids. Germline-derived CDR1 and CDR2 are MGHRA and YSYEKL. Unmatched junction bases numbered 8, after V lost 3 bases and J lost 7 bases. The CDR3 here is CASSQATSGGARNIQYF. CDR3 nucleotides: TGCGCCAGCAGCCAGGCGACTAGCGGGGGGGCCAGGAACATTCAGTACTTC.

The chain couples TRBV5-8 to TRBJ1-1; D unresolved. The germline V and J ends were trimmed by 5 bases and 6 bases, with 20 bases remaining between them. There are 15 residues in the CDR3. In germline, CDR1 is SGHTS, CDR2 YDEGEE. As DNA, the CDR3 is TGTGCCAGCAGGCCCGCCGGGAAGGGTCGCTCTGAAGCTTTCTTT. It yields the protein CASRPAGKGRSEAFF. The full variable domain, its missing parts supplied by reference TRBV5-8 and TRBJ1-1, is EAGVTQSPTHLIKTRGQQATLRCSPISGHTSVYWYQQALGLGLQFLLWYDEGEERNRGNFPPRFSGRQFPNYSSELNVNALELEDSALYLCASRPAGKGRSEAFFGQGTRLTVV.

This clone was seen a single time. The CDR3 nucleotides are TGTGCTAGTGGTTTGCCCATGAAGGACAGGGGAGATAGTTCACCCCTCCACTTT. Translating gives CASGLPMKDRGDSSPLHF. J is TRBJ1-6 and V is TRBV12-5; 9 bases align to TRBD1. Germline V gene lookup returns CDR1 LGHNT and CDR2 FRNRAP. V shed 2 bases, J shed 9 bases, and the junction held 14 bases outside the gene matches. The length of the CDR3 is 18 residues. The full variable domain, completed using reference TRBV12-5 and TRBJ1-6, is DARVTQTPRHKVTEMGQEVTMRCQPILGHNTVFWYRQTMMQGLELLAYFRNRAPLDDSGMPKDRFSAEMPDATLATLKIQPSEPRDSAVYFCASGLPMKDRGDSSPLHFGNGTRLTVT.